Included here is one TCR beta chain sequence, with context. CDR3 length: 16 amino acids. V lost 1 base and J 6 bases, leaving 16 bases between the germline ends. Germline V gene data show CDR1 as LGHDT and CDR2 as YNNKEL (reference sequence). The data stem from a study of CD8 T cells in Susac syndrome. The authors reverse transcribed roughly 0.5 to 1 ug RNA with random hexamers. Multiplex PCR with immunoSEQ amplified the TCR beta CDR3 across 54 Vbeta and 13 Jbeta. One entry per CDR3 protein, called by TCRdb with MiXCR from the immunoSEQ multiplex PCR reads. Seen here are approximately 170,000 distinct CDR3 sequences, just under 95% observed once, and the top ten hold around 0.13%. CD8+ and CD4+ T cells taken from blood had their TCR beta sequenced.

The clonotype comes from a human donor in good health. V and J are TRBV3-1 and TRBJ1-5; no definite D call. Sequencing was performed on CD4+ T cells from PBMCs. The CDR3, as DNA: TGTGCCAGCAGCCAAGGCGGCGGCCGGGAAGGTCAGCCCCAGCATTTT. Translated: CASSQGGGREGQPQHF. The whole variable domain, remainder taken from reference TRBV3-1 and TRBJ1-5, is DTAVSQTPKYLVTQMGNDKSIKCEQNLGHDTMYWYKQDSKKFLKIMFSYNNKELIINETVPNRFSPKSPDKAHLNLHINSLELGDSAVYFCASSQGGGREGQPQHFGDGTRLSIL.